The sample holds a few counts of the clone carrying this T cell receptor beta chain. No antigen is known for it. This sample is drawn from a study of somatic mutations in cytotoxic T cells in rheumatoid arthritis. Overall study: Sorted by flow to nearly 100% purity were some V beta antibody-stained T-cell populations, including V beta1+ cells sequenced for TCRB.

Whole-study findings and limits: Among rheumatoid arthritis patients and age-matched healthy controls, CD8+ T-cell clonality was not significantly different. Antigens targeted by the expanded CD8+ clones were unknown. Rheumatoid arthritis patients showed CD8+ clonality increasing with age, unlike healthy controls.

J gave up 2 bases and V 0 bases, and 3 bases lay outside the gene matches. CDR1 is SGHNT and CDR2 is YYREEE in the germline V gene (reference sequence). The length of the CDR3 is 16 residues. Profiled with immunoSEQ multiplex PCR; TCRdb holds only in-frame clones, not every one. The data contain more than 10,000 clones, around 75% of them singletons. The gene calls are TRBV5-4 and TRBJ2-1, with 9 bases matching TRBD2. The sample was CD8+ T cells sorted from blood. This TCR was sampled from a man between 60 and 70 years old in good health. The CDR3 here is CASSLEGGGAYNEQFF. Written as DNA, the CDR3 is TGTGCCAGCAGCTTGGAGGGCGGGGGGGCCTACAATGAGCAGTTCTTC.